This is a list of T cell receptor beta chains from one sample in a study of blood T cell repertoires in COVID-19. Sequenced by immunoSEQ multiplex PCR; TCRdb stores in-frame clones only, minus some. The sample contains under 200,000 clones, about 85% of which appear only once. The material sequenced was PBMCs or T cells enriched from blood (not recorded which). These receptors were obtained from a woman in her forties or fifties who had recovered from COVID-19. Both conserved end residues are part of each CDR3. Each record gives: D gene, V gene, J gene, CDR3 protein. The D gene is left open where the match is weak.

>NA|TRBV3-1/TRBV3-2|TRBJ1-4
CASSPPRRDEKLFF
>NA|TRBV2|TRBJ2-1
CASRQGEFGEQFF
>TRBD2|TRBV4-3|TRBJ2-2
CASSQAWGGTTGELFF
>TRBD1|TRBV5-5|TRBJ1-6
CASSLATGSAPPLHF
>NA|TRBV7-2|TRBJ1-6
CASSFGGLNSPLHF
>TRBD1|TRBV7-3|TRBJ2-7
CASSLWTGPYEQYF
>NA|TRBV4-3|TRBJ1-1
CASSQAGTEAFF
>NA|TRBV7-9|TRBJ2-7
CASSLRGGGDEQYF
>TRBD1|TRBV5-1|TRBJ2-5
CASSVDGTGETQYF
>NA|TRBV11-2|TRBJ2-1
CASSLGLVNEQFF
>NA|TRBV7-2|TRBJ2-7
CASSLESVTYEQYF
>NA|TRBV7-9|TRBJ1-2
CASSLDRVDGYTF
>NA|TRBV21-1|TRBJ1-1
CASSISQNTEAFF
>NA|TRBV5-1|TRBJ1-2
CASSSDRPGTDYGYTF
>TRBD1|TRBV2|TRBJ1-2
CASSEGQGLGYTF
>TRBD2|TRBV6-2/TRBV6-3|TRBJ2-1
CASSYSGLAGVYNEQFF
>NA|TRBV5-3|TRBJ2-1
CARTNEQFF
>NA|TRBV12-3/TRBV12-4|TRBJ1-1
CASSFTGNTEAFF
>NA|TRBV6-5|TRBJ1-1
CATQGGPTEAFF
>NA|TRBV10-3|TRBJ1-6
CATGPLFNSPLHF
>NA|TRBV18|TRBJ2-6
CASSPDRSSGANVLTF
>NA|TRBV5-4|TRBJ2-1
CASSSPSQDNEQFF
>NA|TRBV9|TRBJ2-3
CASSPPGTDTQYF